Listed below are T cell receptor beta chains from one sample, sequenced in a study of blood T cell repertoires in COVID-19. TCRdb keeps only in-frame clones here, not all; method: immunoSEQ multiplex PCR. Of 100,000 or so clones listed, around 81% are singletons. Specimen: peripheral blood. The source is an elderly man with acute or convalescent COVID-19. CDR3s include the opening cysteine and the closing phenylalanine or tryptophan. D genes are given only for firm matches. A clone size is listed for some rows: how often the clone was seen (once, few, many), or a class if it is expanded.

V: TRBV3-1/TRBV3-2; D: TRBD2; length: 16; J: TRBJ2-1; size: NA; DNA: TGTGCCAGCAGCCAAGAGGGGAGCGGGAGGTGGAGTGAGCAGTTCTTC; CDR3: CASSQEGSGRWSEQFF
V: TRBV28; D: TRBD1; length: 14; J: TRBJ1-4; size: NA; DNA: TGTGCCAGCAGCACGACAGGGCGGAATGAAAAACTGTTTTTT; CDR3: CASSTTGRNEKLFF
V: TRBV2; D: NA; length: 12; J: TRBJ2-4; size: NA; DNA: TGTGCCAGCAGGTTAGGTCAGGGGGGTCCCCTCTTC; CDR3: CASRLGQGGPLF
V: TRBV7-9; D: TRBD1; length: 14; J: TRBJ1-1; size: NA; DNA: TGTGCCAGCAGCTCATTGGGACAGTACACTGAAGCTTTCTTT; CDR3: CASSSLGQYTEAFF
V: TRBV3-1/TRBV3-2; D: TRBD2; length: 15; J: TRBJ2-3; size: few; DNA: TGTGCCAGCAGCCAAGTGGGGGGGACCACAGATACGCAGTATTTT; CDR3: CASSQVGGTTDTQYF
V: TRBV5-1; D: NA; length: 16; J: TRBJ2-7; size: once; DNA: TGCGCCAGCAGCTTGGCCAAGCGAGGGGGCGGGGACGAGCAGTACTTC; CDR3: CASSLAKRGGGDEQYF
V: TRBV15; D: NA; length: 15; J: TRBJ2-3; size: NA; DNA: TGTGCCACCAGCAGAGCTTGGCAGGGGCCAGATACGCAGTATTTT; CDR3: CATSRAWQGPDTQYF
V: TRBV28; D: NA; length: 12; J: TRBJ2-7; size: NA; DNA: TGTGCCAGCAGTTCGTTAACAGGGCCGCAGTACTTC; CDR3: CASSSLTGPQYF
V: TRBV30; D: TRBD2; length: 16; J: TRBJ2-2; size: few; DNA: TGTGCCTGGAGTGTCTGGGGGAGGGCCGACACCGGGGAGCTGTTTTTT; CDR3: CAWSVWGRADTGELFF
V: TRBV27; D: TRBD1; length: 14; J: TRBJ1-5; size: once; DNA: TGTGCCAGCAGTTACACAGGGGTAGGACAGCCCCAGCATTTT; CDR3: CASSYTGVGQPQHF
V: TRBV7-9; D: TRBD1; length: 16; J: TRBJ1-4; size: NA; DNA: TGTGCCAGCAGCCCAAGAGGGGACAGGGGAAATGAAAAACTGTTTTTT; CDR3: CASSPRGDRGNEKLFF
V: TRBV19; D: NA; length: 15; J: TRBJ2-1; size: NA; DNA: TGTGCCAGTAGTATAGCGGGACTCACCTACAATGAGCAGTTCTTC; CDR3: CASSIAGLTYNEQFF
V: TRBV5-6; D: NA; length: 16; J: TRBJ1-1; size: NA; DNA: TGTGCCACCTCTAACAGGACGCCCGATCCCGAGACTGAAGCTTTCTTT; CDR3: CATSNRTPDPETEAFF
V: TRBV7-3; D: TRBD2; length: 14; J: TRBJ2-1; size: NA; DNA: TGTGCCAGCAGCTCGATAGCGGGAAAGGGTGAGCAGTTCTTC; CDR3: CASSSIAGKGEQFF
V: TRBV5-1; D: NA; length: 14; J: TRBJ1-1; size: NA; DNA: TGCGCCAGCAGCTTGGACAGGGCGGACACTGAAGCTTTCTTT; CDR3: CASSLDRADTEAFF
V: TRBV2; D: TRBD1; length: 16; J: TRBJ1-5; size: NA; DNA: TGTGCCAGCAGTGAAGCCCGGACAGGGGGCAATCAGCCCCAGCATTTT; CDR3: CASSEARTGGNQPQHF
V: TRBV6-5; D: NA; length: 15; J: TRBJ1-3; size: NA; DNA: TGTGCCAGCAGTTACGCCCCCAGCTCTGGAAACACCATATATTTT; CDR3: CASSYAPSSGNTIYF
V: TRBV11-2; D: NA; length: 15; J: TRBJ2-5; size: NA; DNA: TGTGCCAGCAGCTTAATGTCCTTAACTCAAGAGACCCAGTACTTC; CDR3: CASSLMSLTQETQYF
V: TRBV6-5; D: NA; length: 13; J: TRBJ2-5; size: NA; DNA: TGTGCCAGCAGACCTGCAGGTCAAGAGACCCAGTACTTC; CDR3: CASRPAGQETQYF
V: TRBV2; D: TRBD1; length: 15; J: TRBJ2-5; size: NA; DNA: TGTGCCAGCAGTGAAGGCGGGACAGGGGGCGAGACCCAGTACTTC; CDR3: CASSEGGTGGETQYF
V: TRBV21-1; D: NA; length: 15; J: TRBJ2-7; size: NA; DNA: TGTGCCAGCAGCAAAGCGCGGCAGGGTTCCTACGAGCAGTACTTC; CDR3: CASSKARQGSYEQYF
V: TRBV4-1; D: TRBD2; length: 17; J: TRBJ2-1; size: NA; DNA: TGCGCCAGCAGCCAAGCTGTTGGAGCGGGAGGAGGCAATGAGCAGTTCTTC; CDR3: CASSQAVGAGGGNEQFF
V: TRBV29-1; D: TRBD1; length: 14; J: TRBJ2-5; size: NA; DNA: TGCAGCGTTGAGGGACAGGGACGGGGAGAGACCCAGTACTTC; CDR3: CSVEGQGRGETQYF
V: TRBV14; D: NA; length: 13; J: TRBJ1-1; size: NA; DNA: TGTGCCAGCAAAAGACATAAGAACACTGAAGCTTTCTTT; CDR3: CASKRHKNTEAFF
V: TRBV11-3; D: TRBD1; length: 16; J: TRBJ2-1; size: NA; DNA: TGTGCCAGCAGCCCCGAGTTAGGACAGGGAACGGGTGAGCAGTTCTTC; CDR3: CASSPELGQGTGEQFF
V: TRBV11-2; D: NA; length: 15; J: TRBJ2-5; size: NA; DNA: TGTGCCAGCAGCTTAAGGGAACAGGGTCTAGAGACCCAGTACTTC; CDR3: CASSLREQGLETQYF
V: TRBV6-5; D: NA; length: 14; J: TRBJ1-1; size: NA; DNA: TGTGCCAGCCGTATTACAGGGTGGAACACTGAAGCTTTCTTT; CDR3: CASRITGWNTEAFF